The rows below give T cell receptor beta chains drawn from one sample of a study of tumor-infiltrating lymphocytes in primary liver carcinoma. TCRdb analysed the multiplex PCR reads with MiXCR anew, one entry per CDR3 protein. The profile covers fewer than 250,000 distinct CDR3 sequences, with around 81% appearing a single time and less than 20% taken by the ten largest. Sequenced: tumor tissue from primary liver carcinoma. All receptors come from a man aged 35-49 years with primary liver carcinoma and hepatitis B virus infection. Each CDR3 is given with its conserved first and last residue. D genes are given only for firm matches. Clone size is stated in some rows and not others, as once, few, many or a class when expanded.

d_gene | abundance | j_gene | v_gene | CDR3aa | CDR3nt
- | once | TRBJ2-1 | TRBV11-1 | CTSSLAMRRGYNEQFF | TGTACCAGCAGCTTAGCGATGCGGAGGGGCTACAATGAGCAGTTCTTC
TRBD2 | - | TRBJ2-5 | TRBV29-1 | CSIVLAGGHFSQETQYF | TGCAGCATTGTACTAGCGGGAGGCCACTTCAGTCAAGAGACCCAGTACTTC
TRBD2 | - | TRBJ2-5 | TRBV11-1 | CASILTGLAGGTKYF | TGTGCCAGCATCCTCACGGGACTAGCGGGAGGGACCAAGTACTTC
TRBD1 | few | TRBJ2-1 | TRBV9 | CASSTQSRDSEQFF | TGTGCCAGCAGCACACAGAGCCGGGACAGCGAGCAGTTCTTC
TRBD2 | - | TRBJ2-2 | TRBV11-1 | CASSISGVNTGVLIF | TGTGCCAGCAGCATTAGCGGGGTGAACACCGGGGTGCTGATTTTT
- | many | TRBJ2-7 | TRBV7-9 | CASGGFRSYEQYF | TGTGCCAGCGGTGGTTTCAGGTCCTACGAGCAGTACTTC
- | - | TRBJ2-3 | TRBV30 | CAYGLTEGTDTQYF | TGTGCCTACGGCCTCACGGAAGGCACAGATACGCAGTATTTT
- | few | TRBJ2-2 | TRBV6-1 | CASSKTLQVNTGEPFF | TGTGCCAGCAGTAAAACACTACAGGTGAACACCGGGGAGCCGTTTTTC
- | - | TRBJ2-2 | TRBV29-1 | CSVAGSVGRTGELYF | TGCAGCGTTGCGGGGAGTGTAGGGCGAACCGGGGAGCTATATTTT
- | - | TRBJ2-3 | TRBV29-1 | CAVRTGCGNTQYF | TGCGCCGTCCGGACGGGGTGCGGAAATACGCAGTATTTT
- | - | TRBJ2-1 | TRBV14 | CASSAVTGCVNNEQFF | TGTGCCAGCAGTGCCGTAACTGGATGCGTAAACAATGAGCAGTTCTTC
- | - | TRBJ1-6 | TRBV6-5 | CASSKTHRKEPPLHF | TGTGCCAGCAGTAAAACCCATAGGAAGGAGCCACCCCTCCACTTT
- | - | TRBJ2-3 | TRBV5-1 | CASSLGLGGDTQYF | TGCGCCAGCAGCTTGGGTCTCGGGGGAGATACGCAGTATTTT
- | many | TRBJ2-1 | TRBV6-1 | CASSSRGSYNEQFF | TGTGCCAGCAGTTCCCGAGGCTCCTACAATGAGCAGTTCTTC
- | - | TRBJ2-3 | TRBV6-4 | CASSQARGMNTQYF | TGTGCCAGCTCACAGGCGAGGGGAATGAATACGCAGTATTTT
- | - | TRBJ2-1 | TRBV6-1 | CAIGVEGMSYNEQFF | TGTGCCATCGGGGTCGAAGGAATGTCCTACAATGAGCAGTTCTTC
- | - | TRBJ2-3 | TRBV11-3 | CASGFSGRRIDTQYF | TGTGCCAGCGGCTTTAGTGGGAGGCGGATAGATACGCAGTATTTT
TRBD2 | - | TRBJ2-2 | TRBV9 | CVSSVGGGTWELFF | TGTGTCAGCAGCGTCGGGGGGGGCACCTGGGAGCTGTTTTTT
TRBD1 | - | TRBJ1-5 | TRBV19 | CASSLGTVSNQPLHF | TGTGCCAGTAGTTTGGGGACAGTTAGCAATCAGCCCCTGCATTTT
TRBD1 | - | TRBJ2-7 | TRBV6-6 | CASSNDRGGLEEYF | TGTGCCAGCAGTAACGACAGGGGGGGCCTCGAGGAGTACTTC
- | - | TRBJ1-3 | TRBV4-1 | CANSQDSPTHFGNTIYF | TGCGCCAACAGCCAAGATTCCCCTACTCACTTTGGAAACACCATATATTTT
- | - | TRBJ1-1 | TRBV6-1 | CACRTGNSEAFF | TGTGCCTGCCGAACGGGTAACAGTGAAGCTTTCTTT
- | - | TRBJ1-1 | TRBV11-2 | CASSLGLNAEALF | TGTGCCAGCAGCTTAGGCCTAAACGCTGAAGCTTTGTTT
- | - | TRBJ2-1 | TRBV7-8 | CAISLASGSSLGEQFF | TGTGCCATCAGCTTAGCCTCGGGTAGCTCATTAGGTGAGCAGTTCTTC
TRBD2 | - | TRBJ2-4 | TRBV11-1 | CASSFPGTSGIKNIKYF | TGTGCCAGCAGTTTTCCCGGGACTAGCGGCATCAAAAACATTAAGTACTTC
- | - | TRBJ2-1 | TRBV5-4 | CVNSFSVEQFF | TGTGTCAACAGCTTTAGCGTCGAGCAGTTCTTC
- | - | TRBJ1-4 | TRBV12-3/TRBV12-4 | CVSTLAGTEKLFF | TGTGTCAGCACTTTGGCAGGGACTGAAAAACTGTTTTTT
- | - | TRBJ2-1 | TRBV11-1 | CANGDVVGKQFF | TGTGCCAACGGCGATGTAGTGGGTAAGCAGTTCTTC
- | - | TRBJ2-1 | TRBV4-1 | CASSQVEGWNEKFF | TGCGCCAGCAGCCAAGTTGAGGGCTGGAATGAGAAATTCTTC
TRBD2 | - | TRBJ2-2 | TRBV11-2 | CASSFSGGSTGELFF | TGTGCCAGCAGCTTTAGCGGGGGCAGTACCGGGGAGCTGTTTTTT
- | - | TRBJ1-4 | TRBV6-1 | CTSSEADIATNEKLFF | TGTACCAGCAGTGAAGCGGATATTGCAACTAATGAAAAACTGTTTTTT
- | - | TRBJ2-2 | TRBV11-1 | CASSMGHNITGELFF | TGTGCCAGCAGCATGGGACATAATATCACCGGGGAGCTGTTTTTT
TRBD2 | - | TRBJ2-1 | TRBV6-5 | CVSSRLASNDQFF | TGTGTCAGCAGTAGACTAGCCTCCAATGACCAATTCTTC
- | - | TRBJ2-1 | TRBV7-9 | CAGSLKGSRSEQFF | TGTGCCGGCAGCTTAAAAGGTAGTCGGTCTGAGCAGTTCTTC
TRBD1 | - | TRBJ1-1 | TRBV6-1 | CASFSGQDGGTEAFF | TGTGCCAGTTTCTCTGGACAGGACGGGGGCACTGAAGCTTTCTTT
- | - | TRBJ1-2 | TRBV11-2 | CASSLDRAAYDYTF | TGTGCTAGCAGCTTAGATCGAGCAGCTTATGACTACACCTTC
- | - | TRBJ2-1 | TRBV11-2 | CASSLVGTGALNEQFF | TGTGCCAGCAGCTTAGTTGGGACCGGGGCCCTCAATGAGCAGTTCTTC
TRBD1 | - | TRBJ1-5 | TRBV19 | CASGLGQGWGQPQHF | TGTGCCAGTGGCCTAGGACAGGGATGGGGTCAGCCCCAGCATTTT
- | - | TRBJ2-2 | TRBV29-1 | CSVGPSAADTGELFF | TGCAGCGTTGGGCCTAGCGCGGCGGACACCGGGGAACTGTTTTTT
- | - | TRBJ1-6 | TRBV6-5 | CANSKAHRKESPLHF | TGTGCCAACAGTAAAGCCCATAGGAAGGAGTCACCCCTCCACTTT
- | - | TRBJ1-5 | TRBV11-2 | CASSFGDTGWAQPQHF | TGTGCTAGCAGCTTTGGAGACACGGGTTGGGCTCAGCCCCAGCATTTT
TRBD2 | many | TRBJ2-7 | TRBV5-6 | CASSGMTSGSRNEQYF | TGTGCCAGCAGCGGAATGACTAGCGGGAGTCGAAACGAGCAGTACTTC
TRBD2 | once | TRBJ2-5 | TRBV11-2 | CASIRAGGQETQYF | TGTGCCAGCATCCGAGCGGGAGGACAAGAAACCCAGTACTTC
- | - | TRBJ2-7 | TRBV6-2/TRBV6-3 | CASSYGISGSLYEQYF | TGTGCCAGCAGTTACGGAATATCGGGGAGTTTATACGAGCAGTACTTC
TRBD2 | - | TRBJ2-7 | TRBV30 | CPSRFGQLAEIPKKYEQYF | TGTCCCTCCCGTTTTGGACAACTAGCGGAGATCCCTAAAAAATACGAGCAGTACTTC
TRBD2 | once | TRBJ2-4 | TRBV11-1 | CANSFPRTSGTKYIQYF | TGTGCCAACAGCTTTCCTCGGACTAGCGGGACCAAATACATTCAGTACTTC
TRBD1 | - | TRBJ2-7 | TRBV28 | CANSLPGQGAGGVQYF | TGTGCCAACAGTTTACCGGGACAGGGCGCAGGAGGCGTGCAGTACTTC
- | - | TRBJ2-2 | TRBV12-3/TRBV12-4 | CASSPGSVITGKLFF | TGTGCCAGCAGCCCCGGGAGCGTGATCACCGGGAAGCTGTTTTTT
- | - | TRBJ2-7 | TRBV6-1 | CDSSYSTQGNRYEQYF | TGTGACAGCAGTTACTCGACACAGGGTAATCGCTACGAGCAGTACTTC
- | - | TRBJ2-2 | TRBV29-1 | CSDADTGELFF | TGCAGCGATGCCGACACCGGGGAGCTGTTTTTT